The rows below give T cell receptor beta chains drawn from one sample of a study of shared clonotypes between healthy human individuals. Some clones are missing from TCRdb's copy, which holds only in-frame ones; the method was immunoSEQ multiplex PCR. The sample shows around 2,000,000 clones, 90% to 95% of them seen only once. What was sequenced was naive CD4+ T cells sorted from blood. The origin of the receptors is a man between 18 and 29 years old in good health. CDR3s include the opening cysteine and the closing phenylalanine or tryptophan. The D gene is left open where the match is weak.

V gene	D gene	J gene	CDR3 protein
TRBV30	NA	TRBJ1-5	CAWSGHKLNQPQHF
TRBV6-6	TRBD1	TRBJ2-1	CASSVTQGNEQFF
TRBV5-1	TRBD2	TRBJ2-1	CASKIRAGEQSSYNEQFF
TRBV5-5	NA	TRBJ1-2	CASSLLQGSGYTF
TRBV10-1	NA	TRBJ2-2	CASSRGGSSNTGELFF
TRBV6-1	TRBD1	TRBJ1-5	CASSALRTGGFQPQHF
TRBV19	TRBD1	TRBJ1-5	CASSIDTGTGASPSNQPQHF
TRBV28	NA	TRBJ1-5	CASTIQGGNQPQHF
TRBV30	NA	TRBJ1-1	CAWSRRWDTEAFF
TRBV27	NA	TRBJ2-5	CASSLRLKETQYF
TRBV7-2	NA	TRBJ2-1	CASSLALALSSYNEQFF
TRBV9	NA	TRBJ2-1	CASSVGGGPEQFF
TRBV6-1	NA	TRBJ1-2	CASSEAGRNYGYTF
TRBV10-3	NA	TRBJ2-7	CAISAQGQGVGEQYF
TRBV27	NA	TRBJ2-3	CASSQTRGDTQYF
TRBV4-3	NA	TRBJ2-2	CASSPSQTGELFF
TRBV12-5	NA	TRBJ2-5	CASGSGGGETQYF
TRBV7-2	NA	TRBJ2-4	CASSLGVGRSLAKNIQYF
TRBV7-2	NA	TRBJ2-5	CASRPAAQETQYF
TRBV7-2	NA	TRBJ2-3	CASSSLGQISTDTQYF
TRBV6-6	NA	TRBJ1-4	CASCDATNEKLFF
TRBV7-8	NA	TRBJ1-5	CASSLVGGDNQPQHF
TRBV27	NA	TRBJ1-6	CASKDSTYNSPLHF
TRBV5-1	NA	TRBJ2-5	CASSRRASINQETQYF
TRBV29-1	TRBD1	TRBJ2-3	CSVATGGTDTQYF
TRBV11-2	NA	TRBJ2-3	CASSLEGGKGHNTDTQYF
TRBV5-4	NA	TRBJ2-3	CALGGGAHTDTQYF
TRBV7-8	TRBD1	TRBJ1-5	CASSPKRTGGLQPQHF
TRBV11-2	NA	TRBJ2-7	CASSLEAGMGEQYF
TRBV5-1	NA	TRBJ2-3	CASSLEGGTDTQYF
TRBV11-2	NA	TRBJ2-5	CASSLALDLVTQYF
TRBV7-8	NA	TRBJ1-5	CASSLTRGANQPQHF
TRBV5-1	TRBD1	TRBJ1-1	CASRLTDRAAEAFF
TRBV27	NA	TRBJ1-5	CASRTGSGSNQPQHF
TRBV27	TRBD2	TRBJ2-3	CASSPGGNLLSQYF
TRBV5-1	TRBD2	TRBJ2-1	CASSPRPGTSGYNEQFF
TRBV30	NA	TRBJ1-1	CAWSPGREAFF
TRBV5-1	TRBD1	TRBJ1-4	CASSLGDRLNEKLFF
TRBV10-1	TRBD2	TRBJ2-3	CASSGRTSGGTDTQYF
TRBV28	NA	TRBJ2-4	CASSSPPGPGNIQYF
TRBV7-9	NA	TRBJ2-6	CASSHHLSGANVLTF
TRBV30	NA	TRBJ1-1	CAWRLFGNTEAFF
TRBV10-3	NA	TRBJ1-1	CAISGKGGRRMNTEAFF
TRBV2	TRBD1	TRBJ2-3	CASTGQGAGTDTQYF
TRBV18	NA	TRBJ2-3	CASSPGAAASDTQYF
TRBV6-6	TRBD1	TRBJ1-2	CASSSGRTGDGYTF
TRBV7-9	TRBD1	TRBJ1-2	CASSLQGAGDYGYTF
TRBV14	NA	TRBJ2-1	CASSQAPDYNEQFF
TRBV6-1	NA	TRBJ1-1	CASSLTGQIAEAFF
TRBV2	NA	TRBJ2-6	CASSANSGANVLTF
TRBV10-3	TRBD1	TRBJ2-5	CAISETRQGRETQYF
TRBV5-1	NA	TRBJ2-7	CASSLGGVRSSYEQYF
TRBV30	NA	TRBJ2-7	CAWSDSYEQYF
TRBV14	NA	TRBJ2-5	CASSHVGETQYF
TRBV21-1	NA	TRBJ2-4	CASSKELEGQLAIQYF
TRBV7-7	TRBD2	TRBJ2-5	CASSQAGVADTQYF
TRBV28	NA	TRBJ2-2	CASSLRSGELFF
TRBV29-1	NA	TRBJ2-1	CSVEDMDDDRYNEQFF